The source of this T cell receptor beta chain is a study of blood T cell repertoires in COVID-19. Looking at the study overall: Samples of COVID-19 (acute and convalescent) were obtained from the United States, Italy and Spain.

CDR1 and CDR2 from the germline V gene are SGHNT and YYREEE (reference sequence). V lost 4 bases, J lost 1 base, and 11 bases lay in between. This CDR3 has 14 amino acids. Original processing notes: Reference gene primers were amplified, and this amplification served to estimate nucleated cell counts. Sequenced by immunoSEQ multiplex PCR; TCRdb stores in-frame clones only, minus some. For V, J and clone size, that table is used; D and trimming come from the DNA. This table holds some 190,000 clones, 80% to 90% found once. The clonotype comes from a man between 60 and 75 years old with acute or convalescent COVID-19. Sequencing input: peripheral blood. The chain is built from TRBV5-4 and TRBJ1-1; tentatively, D is TRBD1 (5 bases). CDR3 DNA: TGTGCCAGCAGCCTCAGCGGGACGAACACTGAAGCTTTCTTT. Protein sequence: CASSLSGTNTEAFF.